These 5 T cell receptor beta chains were sequenced from one sample in a study of blood T cell repertoires in COVID-19 (TCRdb year 2020). To prepare the library, the immunoSEQ multiplex PCR assay was applied. In TCRdb, the immuneACCESS table is reduced to in-frame sequences with V and J assigned. These tables do not hold every clone; where another copy was compared, an unresolved V gene accounts for under half, and the others remain unexplained. The sample table contains about 200,000 clones; only one count was recorded for 86% of them. Together, the top ten hold roughly 2.2% of the sample. Material for sequencing was peripheral blood. All receptors come from a woman aged 45-65 years with acute or convalescent COVID-19.

There are many counts of this clone. V usage is TRBV20-1 and J usage is TRBJ1-4; D unresolved. The germline V and J ends were trimmed by 5 bases and 5 bases, with 6 bases remaining between them. The germline V gene has CDR1 DFQATT and CDR2 SNEGSKA (reference sequence). The CDR3 consists of 11 residues. The chain's CDR3 is CSAVINEKLFF. CDR3 nucleotides: TGCAGTGCTGTAATCAATGAAAAACTGTTTTTT.

The chain carries TRBV10-2 and TRBJ2-7; a weak D match, TRBD1 (6 bases). CDR3 size: 14 residues. Trimming left V 0 bases short and J 6 bases short, with 12 bases between. In germline, CDR1 is WSHSY, CDR2 SAAADI. In DNA form, the CDR3 reads TGCGCCAGCAGTGAGTCCGGCAGGGGTTTCGAGCAGTACTTC. This codes for CASSESGRGFEQYF.

The V gene is TRBV3-1 (or the pseudogene TRBV3-2), the J gene TRBJ2-1; 15 bases map to TRBD2. The V and J ends lost 3 bases and 7 bases, in that order; junction bases with no gene match: 4. The CDR3 is 16 amino acids. Germline V gene lookup returns CDR1 LGHDT and CDR2 YNNKEL (reference sequence). CDR3 in DNA: TGTGCCAGCAGCCAGGGACTAGCGGGAGGAATAAATGAGCAGTTCTTC. Translated: CASSQGLAGGINEQFF.

The CDR3 protein is CASSLKRGGRDEQFF. The CDR3, as DNA: TGTGCCAGCAGCTTAAAGCGGGGGGGCCGCGATGAGCAGTTCTTC. The chain links TRBV7-3 to TRBJ2-1; TRBD2 matches 10 bases. The CDR3 is made up of 15 amino acids. J gave up 8 bases and V 1 base, and 5 bases lay outside the gene matches. Germline CDR1 SGHTA, CDR2 FQGTGA.

This clone was counted only a few times. The J gene is TRBJ1-5, the V gene TRBV3-1 (or the pseudogene TRBV3-2); D is unresolved. Germline assignment: CDR1 LGHDT and CDR2 YNNKEL (reference sequence). V lost 5 bases to trimming and J lost 0 bases, with 8 bases between them. The CDR3 runs to 14 residues. CDR3 nucleotide sequence: TGTGCCAGCAGCTCCGGGGATAGCAATCAGCCCCAGCATTTT. Amino acid sequence: CASSSGDSNQPQHF.